The 7 T cell receptor beta chains below come from one sample, sequenced in a study of STAT5B mutations in CD4+ large granular lymphocyte leukemia. This table comes from immunoSEQ multiplex PCR, and its TCRdb copy is limited to in-frame clones, with some not included. The sample consists of tens of thousands of clones, 65% to 90% of them appearing once. What was sequenced was CD4+ T cells from blood buffy coats. Receptor source: a human donor in good health.

V is TRBV28 and J is TRBJ1-5; possibly TRBD1 for D (6 bases). V shed 10 bases and J shed 4 bases, with 14 bases lying between them. The CDR3 has 13 residues. Germline CDR1 reads MDHEN; CDR2 reads SYDVKM. The CDR3 region is CATTGSRNQPQHF. For the CDR3, the DNA is TGTGCCACTACAGGGTCGAGAAATCAGCCCCAGCATTTT.

This clone came up once. J is TRBJ1-2 and V is TRBV27, with 9 nucleotides matching TRBD1. The V and J ends lost 5 bases and 6 bases, in that order; junction bases with no gene match: 4. The CDR3 consists of 13 residues. CDR1 and CDR2 (germline): MNHEY, SMNVEV (reference sequence). The chain's CDR3 is CASSLQGADGYTF. CDR3 DNA: TGTGCCAGCAGTCTACAGGGGGCGGATGGCTACACCTTC.

This clone has a single count. The chain employs TRBV5-4 and TRBJ2-3; D remains unclear. CDR3 size: 15 residues. Trimming pared 4 bases from V and 3 bases from J, leaving 15 bases between. The germline V gene encodes CDR1 SGHNT and CDR2 YYREEE (reference sequence). This CDR3 reads CASSLQNDDTDTQYF. CDR3 in DNA: TGTGCCAGCAGCCTTCAAAACGATGATACAGATACGCAGTATTTT.

This chain connects TRBV19 to TRBJ2-2; D is perhaps TRBD1 (5 bases). Germline-derived CDR1 and CDR2 are LNHDA and SQIVND (reference sequence). CDR3 length equals 14 residues. V gave up 6 bases and J gave up 0 bases, with 8 bases separating them. The CDR3 reads CASSQTANTGELFF. CDR3 coding DNA: TGTGCCAGTAGCCAGACAGCGAACACCGGGGAGCTGTTTTTT.

This chain uses TRBV25-1 with TRBJ2-4, with 7 bases identical to TRBD1. The CDR3 extends over 15 amino acids. CDR1 is MGHDK, CDR2 SYGVNS, per germline. V gave up 2 bases and J gave up 6 bases; unmatched junction bases: 7. The chain's CDR3 is CASSEGTEARNIQYF. CDR3 DNA sequence: TGTGCCAGCAGTGAAGGGACAGAGGCTCGAAACATTCAGTACTTC.

This chain uses TRBV5-1 with TRBJ1-1, with D possibly matching TRBD1 (6 bases). With 0 bases removed from V and 0 bases from J, the gap between germline ends came to 9 bases. Germline V gene sequence: CDR1 SGHRS, CDR2 YFSETQ. The CDR3 covers 15 residues. The CDR3 sequence: CASSLAGGLNTEAFF. The CDR3 DNA sequence: TGCGCCAGCAGCTTGGCCGGGGGCCTGAACACTGAAGCTTTCTTT.

The V gene is TRBV10-3, the J gene TRBJ2-3, with D perhaps TRBD1 (5 bases). Trimming left V 6 bases short and J 4 bases short, with 14 bases between. In germline, CDR1 is ENHRY, CDR2 SYGVKD. The CDR3 extends over 14 amino acids. Written as DNA, the CDR3 is TGTGCCATCAGAAAGGGGTTCGACGCAGATACGCAGTATTTT. The encoded protein is CAIRKGFDADTQYF.